This T cell receptor beta chain stems from a study of CD8+CD57+ T cells in acquired aplastic anemia. Study overall: Across the sorted CD4+ and CD8+ cells, DNA amounts averaged approximately 3 ug.

The use of genomic DNA as template underpinned the TCR beta VDJ and CDR3 profiling. One entry per CDR3 protein results from TCRdb running MiXCR on the reads. The repertoire holds roughly 240,000 distinct CDR3 sequences, with approximately 45% as singletons. Sequencing was done on patients that had shown CD8+CD57+ cell expansion by flow cytometry. Sample: sorted CD4+, CD8+, or CD8+CD57+ T cells (not recorded which) from PBMCs. This sequence originates from a human donor with aplastic anemia.

The DNA of the CDR3 is TGCGCCAGCAGTGACAGGTCCTACGAGCAGTACTTC. Its translation is CASSDRSYEQYF. The rearrangement joins TRBV10-2 to TRBJ2-7; D uncertain. The CDR3 runs to 12 residues. Trimming removed 3 bases at V and 1 base at J, with 4 bases between. From germline, CDR1 is WSHSY and CDR2 SAAADI.